The entry below describes one T cell receptor beta chain. Antigen unknown. The V gene's germline CDR1 is MNHEY and CDR2 SMNVEV (reference sequence). The CDR3 is made up of 16 amino acids. With V trimmed by 6 bases and J by 4 bases, 10 bases remained unmatched. The data belong to a study of Tregs in tolerant kidney transplant recipients. Using immunoSEQ multiplex PCR, the repertoire was profiled, and TCRdb retains in-frame clones only, with some absent. The sample consists of several thousand clones, around 91% of them appearing once. The origin of this receptor is a human patient who received a combined kidney and bone marrow transplant. This chain links TRBV27 with TRBJ2-7; 12 nucleotides line up with TRBD2. Sequences were derived from Tregs from blood cultured with allogeneic cells, sampled before the transplant. The CDR3 coding sequence is TGTGCCAGCAGGTACCGAGGGACTAGCGGGTTGTACGAGCAGTACTTC. Translating gives CASRYRGTSGLYEQYF.